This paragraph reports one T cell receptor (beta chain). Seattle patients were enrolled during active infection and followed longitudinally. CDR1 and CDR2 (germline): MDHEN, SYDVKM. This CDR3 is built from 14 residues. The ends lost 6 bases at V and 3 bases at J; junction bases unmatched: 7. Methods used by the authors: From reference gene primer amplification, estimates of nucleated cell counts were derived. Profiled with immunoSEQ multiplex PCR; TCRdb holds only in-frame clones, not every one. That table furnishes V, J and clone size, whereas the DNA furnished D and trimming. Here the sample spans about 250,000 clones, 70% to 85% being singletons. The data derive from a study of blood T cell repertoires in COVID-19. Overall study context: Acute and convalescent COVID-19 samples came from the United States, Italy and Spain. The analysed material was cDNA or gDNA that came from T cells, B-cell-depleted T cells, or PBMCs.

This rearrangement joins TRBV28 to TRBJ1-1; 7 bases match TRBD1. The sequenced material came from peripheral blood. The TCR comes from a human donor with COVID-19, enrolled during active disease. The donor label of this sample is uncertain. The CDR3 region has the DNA TGTGCCAGCAGCCGACAGGGAAGATACACTGAAGCTTTCTTT. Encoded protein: CASSRQGRYTEAFF.